The T cell receptor beta chain described here comes from a study of shared clonotypes between healthy human individuals. Germline assignment: CDR1 MGHDK and CDR2 SYGVNS. The CDR3 contains 12 residues. V gave up 8 bases and J gave up 4 bases, with 11 bases separating them. All donors were healthy HIV-negative adults lacking recent acute infections or vaccinations. A single count supports this clone. Produced via immunoSEQ multiplex PCR; TCRdb's table is partial and in-frame only. The sample shows 2 million to 2.5 million clones, 85% to 95% of them seen only once. This sequence originates from a man younger than 35 in good health. Some clones in this sample may be carry-over from other donors' samples. Sequenced material: naive CD4+ T cells from PBMCs. The subset here: CD45RA+ positively selected. The rearrangement joins TRBV25-1 to TRBJ1-1; the D is unclear. CDR3 sequence (DNA): TGTGCCAGCGGGAGGTCTATCACTGAAGCTTTCTTT. Protein: CASGRSITEAFF.